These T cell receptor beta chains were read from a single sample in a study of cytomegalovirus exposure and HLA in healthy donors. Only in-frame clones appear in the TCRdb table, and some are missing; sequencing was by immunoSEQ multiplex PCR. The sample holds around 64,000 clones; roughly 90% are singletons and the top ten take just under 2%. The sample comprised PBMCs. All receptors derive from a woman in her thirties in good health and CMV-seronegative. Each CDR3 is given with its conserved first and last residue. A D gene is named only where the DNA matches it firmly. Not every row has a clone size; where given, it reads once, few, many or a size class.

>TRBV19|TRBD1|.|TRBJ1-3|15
TGTGCCACCTTCAGGGGGCTAGGGGAGGAAAACACCATATATTTT
CATFRGLGEENTIYF
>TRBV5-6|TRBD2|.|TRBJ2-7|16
TGTGCCAGCAGCTTGGCTCAAACTAGCGGGACCCGGGAGCAGTACTTC
CASSLAQTSGTREQYF
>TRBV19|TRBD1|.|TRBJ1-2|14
TGTGCCAGTAGTCCGACAGGGGATTTAAATGGCTACACCTTC
CASSPTGDLNGYTF
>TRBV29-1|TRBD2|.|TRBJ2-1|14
TGCAGCGTTGGAACTAGCGGGGGTAACAATGAGCAGTTCTTC
CSVGTSGGNNEQFF
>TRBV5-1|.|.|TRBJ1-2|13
TGCGCCAGCAGCGAGGGAGCTAACTATGGCTACACCTTC
CASSEGANYGYTF
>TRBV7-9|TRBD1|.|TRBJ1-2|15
TGTGCCGGCAGCTCCACAGGGGACTCCAACTATGGCTACACCTTC
CAGSSTGDSNYGYTF
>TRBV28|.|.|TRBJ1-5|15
TGTGCCAGCAGCGCCCAAGGGGGGGACCATCAGCCCCAGCATTTT
CASSAQGGDHQPQHF
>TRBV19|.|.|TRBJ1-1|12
TGTGCCAGTAGTTTCACTCAGGGGTCCCAGTTCTTT
CASSFTQGSQFF
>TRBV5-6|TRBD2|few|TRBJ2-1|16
TGTGCCAGCAGCTTCCCGACTAGCGGGATGGAGGGCGAGCAGTTCTTC
CASSFPTSGMEGEQFF
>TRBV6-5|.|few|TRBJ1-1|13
TGTGCCAGCAGTTACCCCCCAAACACTGAAGCTTTCTTT
CASSYPPNTEAFF
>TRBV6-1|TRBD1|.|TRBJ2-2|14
TGTGCCAGCATGGACAGGGTAATATCCGGGGAGCTGTTTTTT
CASMDRVISGELFF
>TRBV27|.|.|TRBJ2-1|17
TGTGCCAGCAGTTTATCGATTCTACCGATAGCGGACAATGAGCAGTTCTTC
CASSLSILPIADNEQFF
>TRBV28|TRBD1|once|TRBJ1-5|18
TGTGCCAGCAGTTTAAGGGGCAGGGGGTACGATAGCAATCAGCCCCAGCATTTT
CASSLRGRGYDSNQPQHF
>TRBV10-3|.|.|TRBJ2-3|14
TGTGCCATCAACCGAGAGGGCCGCACAGATACGCAGTATTTT
CAINREGRTDTQYF
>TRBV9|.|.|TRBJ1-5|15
TGTGCCAGCAGCGTAGGTGGAGATAGCAATCAGCCCCAGCATTTT
CASSVGGDSNQPQHF
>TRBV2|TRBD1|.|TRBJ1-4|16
TGTGCCAGCAGAACCGGGACAGGAGCCACTAATGAAAAACTGTTTTTT
CASRTGTGATNEKLFF
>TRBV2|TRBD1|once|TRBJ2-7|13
TGTGCCAGCAGGACAGGGGACTGGGACGAGCAGTACTTC
CASRTGDWDEQYF
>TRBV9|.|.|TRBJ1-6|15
TGTGCCAGCAGCCATTCATCGGAGTATAATTCACCCCTCCACTTT
CASSHSSEYNSPLHF